This T cell receptor beta chain was retrieved from a study of early T cells in non-severe SARS-CoV-2 infection. At the level of the study: The chains were unpaired, and the sequenced material was bulk RNA from unsorted whole blood. Findings and caveats of the study: CD4 and private specificities were missed by VDJdb matching, which favored anti-spike CD8 responses.

The library protocol tagged individual cDNA molecules with unique molecular identifiers. TCRdb analysed the 5' RACE reads with MiXCR anew, one entry per CDR3 protein. The sample has some 80,000 distinct CDR3 sequences, about 10% seen once. The V gene end was trimmed by 5 bases and the J gene end by 2 bases; junction bases not matched to a gene: 5. The CDR3 is 15 residues long. From germline, CDR1 is SEHNR and CDR2 FQNEAQ (reference sequence). This clonotype was found many times. What it recognizes is unknown. The rearrangement links TRBV7-9 to TRBJ2-3; 9 nucleotides line up with TRBD1. This specimen consisted of whole blood, obtained at baseline. This TCR was recovered from an adult who was a healthcare worker with PCR-confirmed SARS-CoV-2 infection or an uninfected control (not recorded which). This CDR3 is CASSTGTGTTDTQYF. CDR3 nucleotides: TGTGCCAGCAGCACCGGGACAGGGACCACAGATACGCAGTATTTT.